This T cell receptor beta chain was sequenced in a study of human T cells and chemical hapten exposure. Individual cDNA molecules (in the library) carried attached unique molecular identifiers. In the source study's methods: The median was about 96,000 TCRs per sample, ranging roughly 23,224 to 690,600. In TCRdb, the reads were re-called with MiXCR into one record per CDR3 protein. The V and J calls follow TCRdb's processing rather than the paper's. The sample holds around 120,000 distinct CDR3 sequences; more than 8.5% are singletons and the top ten take 1.3% to 1.5%. Notes on the study in general: Sensitization with DPC brought no change to TCRs above 1 in 1000 in frequency.

Total RNA came from unfractionated whole blood. CDR1 is DFQATT and CDR2 is SNEGSKA in the germline V gene (reference sequence). The CDR3 has 12 amino acids. With 6 bases removed from V and 5 bases from J, the gap between germline ends came to 14 bases. Comment on this clonotype: Antigen specificity is unknown.

Input material: whole blood. The V call is TRBV20-1, the J call TRBJ2-7, with D possibly called TRBD1 or TRBD2 (5 bases each). The receptor was isolated from a human donor in good health. Some clones in this sample may be carry-over from other donors' samples. For the CDR3, the DNA is TGCAGTGCCGCCGAGGGGATCCACGAGCAGTACTTC. Translating it yields CSAAEGIHEQYF.